These 12 T cell receptor beta chains were all obtained from the same sample, sequenced in a study of T cell responses to AZD1222 COVID-19 vaccine. Method: immunoSEQ multiplex PCR; TCRdb's copy keeps in-frame clones and lacks some. The sample has approximately 140,000 clones, about 93% seen once. Sample: peripheral blood, taken on day 0 of AZD1222 vaccination. All receptors derive from an adult in good health.

The chain uses TRBV10-3 and TRBJ1-2; no clear D gene. The CDR3 is 16 residues long. Germline V CDR1 and CDR2: ENHRY, SYGVKD. Trimming shortened V by 5 bases and J by 8 bases, and 24 bases separated the two germline ends. The CDR3 region is CAISPGGSVSTDGYTF. In DNA form, the CDR3 reads TGTGCCATCAGTCCTGGTGGGTCTGTGTCCACGGACGGCTACACCTTC.

This rearrangement joins TRBV27 to TRBJ1-1; maybe TRBD1 (6 bases). Trimming pared 10 bases from V and 0 bases from J, leaving 15 bases between. Germline assignment: CDR1 MNHEY and CDR2 SMNVEV (reference sequence). CDR3 length: 14 amino acids. CDR3 protein: CATNRVGVNTEAFF. CDR3 sequence (DNA): TGTGCCACAAACAGGGTCGGGGTGAACACTGAAGCTTTCTTT.

J is TRBJ2-3 and V is TRBV7-2, with 12 nucleotides matching TRBD1. With V trimmed by 3 bases and J by 0 bases, 4 bases remained unmatched. This CDR3 is built from 17 residues. The germline V gene encodes CDR1 SGHTA and CDR2 FQGNSA. CDR3 bases: TGTGCCAGCAGCTTGGTGGGACAGGGGGCAAGCACAGATACGCAGTATTTT. Encoded protein: CASSLVGQGASTDTQYF.

The chain uses TRBV27 and TRBJ2-3, with a possible D match to TRBD2 (6 bases). The CDR3 loop spans 16 amino acids. CDR1 and CDR2 from the germline V gene are MNHEY and SMNVEV (reference sequence). Trimming removed 2 bases from V and 8 bases from J, with 20 bases in between. Here the CDR3 reads CASSLPPSESRSTQYF. CDR3 DNA sequence: TGTGCCAGCAGTTTACCCCCTAGCGAGAGTCGGTCTACGCAGTATTTT.

This rearrangement joins TRBV15 to TRBJ1-5, with D unresolved. The germline V and J ends were trimmed by 9 bases and 3 bases, with 12 bases remaining between them. The CDR3 has 13 residues. CDR1 is LNHNV, CDR2 YYDKDF, per germline (reference sequence). This chain's CDR3 is CATNAGINQPQHF. CDR3 DNA: TGTGCCACAAATGCGGGAATCAATCAGCCCCAGCATTTT.

This clone was detected once. DNA of the CDR3: TGTGCCAGCAGCCAAGTCGAAACAGGTGACTATGGCTACACCTTC. Its translation is CASSQVETGDYGYTF. This chain connects TRBV4-2 to TRBJ1-2; perhaps TRBD1 as D (5 bases). Germline CDR1 and CDR2: LGHNA and YNFKEQ. There are 15 residues in the CDR3. The germline V and J ends were trimmed by 1 base and 3 bases, with 12 bases remaining between them.

This chain connects TRBV7-2 to TRBJ1-2; the match to TRBD1 covers 8 bases. CDR3 length: 18 amino acids. Trimming cost V 3 bases and J 3 bases; bases outside gene matches: 15. Germline CDR1 is SGHTA and CDR2 is FQGNSA. CDR3 region: CASSFLYRGSDRDYGYTF. The CDR3 DNA reads as TGTGCCAGCAGCTTCCTCTACAGGGGGAGCGATCGAGACTATGGCTACACCTTC. The variable domain in full, with the rest retrieved from reference TRBV7-2 and TRBJ1-2, is GAGVSQSPSNKVTEKGKDVELRCDPISGHTALYWYRQSLGQGLEFLIYFQGNSAPDKSGLPSDRFSAERTGGSVSTLTIQRTQQEDSAVYLCASSFLYRGSDRDYGYTFGSGTRLTVV.

This clone came up once. This sequence joins TRBV2 and TRBJ2-5; tentatively, D is TRBD1 or TRBD2 (7 bases each). Trimming removed 6 bases from V and 5 bases from J, with 13 bases in between. Per the germline V gene, CDR1 is SNHLY and CDR2 is FYNNEI. The CDR3 loop spans 13 amino acids. CDR3 protein: CASSNQGGETQYF. CDR3 in DNA: TGTGCCAGCAGCAATCAGGGGGGGGAGACCCAGTACTTC.

The chain couples TRBV7-2 to TRBJ2-1; D is possibly TRBD2 (6 bases). V lost 5 bases and J 4 bases, leaving 9 bases between the germline ends. The CDR3 contains 13 residues. Germline V lookup: CDR1 SGHTA, CDR2 FQGNSA. CDR3 nucleotide sequence: TGTGCCAGCAGCCGACGGGAGTACAATGAGCAGTTCTTC. Residues: CASSRREYNEQFF.

This clone has only one observation. The chain couples TRBV3-1 (or the pseudogene TRBV3-2) to TRBJ1-6; weak D call: TRBD1 (5 bases). The CDR3 runs to 16 residues. Germline loops: CDR1 LGHDT, CDR2 YNNKEL (reference sequence). V gave up 0 bases and J gave up 9 bases, with 15 bases separating them. The CDR3 region is CASSQDLGGVRSPLHF. For the CDR3, the DNA is TGTGCCAGCAGCCAAGATCTTGGGGGGGTACGTTCACCCCTCCACTTT.

The chain uses TRBV3-1 (or the pseudogene TRBV3-2) and TRBJ1-2; D is possibly TRBD1 (5 bases). Trimming left V 4 bases short and J 0 bases short, with 12 bases between. The germline gives CDR1 LGHDT, CDR2 YNNKEL (reference sequence). The CDR3 has 15 amino acids. CDR3 nucleotide sequence: TGTGCCAGCAGCCCAGACAGAAACTCTAACTATGGCTACACCTTC. Protein product: CASSPDRNSNYGYTF.

V is TRBV28 and J is TRBJ1-2; D may be TRBD1 (6 bases). The CDR3 length is 15 residues. Per germline, CDR1 MDHEN and CDR2 SYDVKM. With 7 bases removed from V and 3 bases from J, the gap between germline ends came to 18 bases. The CDR3 spells CASTSQGGRDYGYTF. DNA of the CDR3: TGTGCCAGCACCTCACAGGGAGGCCGGGACTATGGCTACACCTTC.